This T cell receptor beta chain was identified during a study of blood T cell repertoires in COVID-19. Across the whole study: The United States, Italy and Spain were the sources of the acute and convalescent COVID-19 samples. From T cells, B-cell-depleted T cells, or PBMCs came the material, which was cDNA or gDNA.

Trimming cost V 4 bases and J 0 bases; bases outside gene matches: 8. The CDR3 is 16 residues long. Germline CDR1 and CDR2: MDHEN and SYDVKM. In the original workflow: Amplification from reference gene primers served as the basis for estimated nucleated cell counts. Repertoires were generated with immunoSEQ multiplex PCR, while TCRdb's copy carries only in-frame clones and drops some. The V and J calls and clone size were taken over from that table, and D and trimming were inferred from the DNA. The sample holds 250,000 to 350,000 clones, roughly nine tenths seen once. The rearrangement joins TRBV28 to TRBJ2-7; 8 bases line up with TRBD2. The source material was peripheral blood. The receptor comes from a woman aged 45-60 years who had recovered from COVID-19. DNA for the CDR3: TGTGCCAGCAGTTCCCAAGCGGGGGCAAGCTCCTACGAGCAGTACTTC. Protein: CASSSQAGASSYEQYF. The whole variable domain, filled in from reference TRBV28 and TRBJ2-7, reads DVKVTQSSRYLVKRTGEKVFLECVQDMDHENMFWYRQDPGLGLRLIYFSYDVKMKEKGDIPEGYSVSREKKERFSLILESASTNQTSMYLCASSSQAGASSYEQYFGPGTRLTVT.